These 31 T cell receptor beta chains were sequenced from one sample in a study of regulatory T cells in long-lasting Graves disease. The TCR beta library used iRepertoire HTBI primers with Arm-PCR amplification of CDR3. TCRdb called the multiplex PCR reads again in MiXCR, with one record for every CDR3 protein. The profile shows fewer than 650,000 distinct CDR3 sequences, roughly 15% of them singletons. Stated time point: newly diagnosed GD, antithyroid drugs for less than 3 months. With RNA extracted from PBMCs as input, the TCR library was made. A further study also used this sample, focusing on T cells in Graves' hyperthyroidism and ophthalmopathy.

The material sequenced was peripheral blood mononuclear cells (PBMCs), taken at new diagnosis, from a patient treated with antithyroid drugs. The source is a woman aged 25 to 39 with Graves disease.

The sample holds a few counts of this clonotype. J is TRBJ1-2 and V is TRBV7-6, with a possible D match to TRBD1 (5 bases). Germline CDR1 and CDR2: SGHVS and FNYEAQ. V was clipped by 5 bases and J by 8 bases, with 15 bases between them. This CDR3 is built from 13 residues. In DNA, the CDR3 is TGTGCCAGCAGCGATAGCCCTAGGGGAGGCTACACCTTC. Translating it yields CASSDSPRGGYTF.

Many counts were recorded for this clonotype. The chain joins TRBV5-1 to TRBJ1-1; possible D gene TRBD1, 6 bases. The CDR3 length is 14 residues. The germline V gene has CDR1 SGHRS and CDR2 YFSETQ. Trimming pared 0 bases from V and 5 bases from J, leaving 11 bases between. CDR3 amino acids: CASSLVGGRTEAFF. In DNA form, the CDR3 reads TGCGCCAGCAGCTTGGTGGGGGGCAGGACTGAAGCTTTCTTT.

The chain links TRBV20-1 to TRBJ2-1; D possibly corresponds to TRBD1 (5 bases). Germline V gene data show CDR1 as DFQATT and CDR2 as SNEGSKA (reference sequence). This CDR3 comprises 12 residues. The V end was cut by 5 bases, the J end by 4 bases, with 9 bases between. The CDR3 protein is CSAGAGYNEQFF. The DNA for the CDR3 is TGCAGTGCTGGGGCAGGGTACAATGAGCAGTTCTTC.

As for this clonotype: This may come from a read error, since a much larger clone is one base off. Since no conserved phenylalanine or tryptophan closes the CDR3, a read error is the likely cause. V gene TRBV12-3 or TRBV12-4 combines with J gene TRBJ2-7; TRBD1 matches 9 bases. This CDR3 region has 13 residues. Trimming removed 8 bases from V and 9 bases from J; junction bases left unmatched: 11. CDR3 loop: CASGQGTEEGQYL. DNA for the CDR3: TGTGCCAGCGGACAGGGGACGGAGGAAGGGCAGTACCTC.

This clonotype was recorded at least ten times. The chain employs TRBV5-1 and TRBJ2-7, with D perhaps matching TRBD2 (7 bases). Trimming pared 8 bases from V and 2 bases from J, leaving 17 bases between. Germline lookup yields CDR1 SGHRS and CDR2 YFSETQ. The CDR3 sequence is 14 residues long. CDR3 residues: CASTPGGAAYEQYF. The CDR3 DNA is TGCGCCAGTACGCCTGGGGGGGCGGCCTACGAGCAGTACTTC.

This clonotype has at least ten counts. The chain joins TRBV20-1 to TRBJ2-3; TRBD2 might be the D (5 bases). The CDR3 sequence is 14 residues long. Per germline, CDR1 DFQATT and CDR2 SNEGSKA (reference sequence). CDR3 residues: CSGMYGRSTDTQYF. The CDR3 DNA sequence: TGCAGCGGGATGTATGGTCGGTCCACAGATACGCAGTATTTT.

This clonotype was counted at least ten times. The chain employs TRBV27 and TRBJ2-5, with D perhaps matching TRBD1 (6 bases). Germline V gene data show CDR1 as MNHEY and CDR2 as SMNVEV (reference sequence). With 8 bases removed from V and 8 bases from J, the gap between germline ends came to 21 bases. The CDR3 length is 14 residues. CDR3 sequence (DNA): TGTGCCAGCGGAACTCCAGGGACAATCTATACCCAGTACTTC. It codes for CASGTPGTIYTQYF.

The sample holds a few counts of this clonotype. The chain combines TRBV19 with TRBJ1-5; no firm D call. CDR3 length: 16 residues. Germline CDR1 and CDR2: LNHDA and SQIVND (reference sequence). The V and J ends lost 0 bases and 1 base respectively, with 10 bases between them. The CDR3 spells CASSIDRGRSNQPQHF. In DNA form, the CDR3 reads TGTGCCAGTAGTATAGATCGGGGTAGGAGCAATCAGCCCCAGCATTTT.

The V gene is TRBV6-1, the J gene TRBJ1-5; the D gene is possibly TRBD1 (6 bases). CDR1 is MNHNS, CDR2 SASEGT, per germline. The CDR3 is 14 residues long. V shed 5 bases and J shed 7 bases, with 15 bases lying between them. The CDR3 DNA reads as TGTGCCAGCAGTCCCACACAGGGACACCAGCCCCAGCATTTT. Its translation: CASSPTQGHQPQHF.

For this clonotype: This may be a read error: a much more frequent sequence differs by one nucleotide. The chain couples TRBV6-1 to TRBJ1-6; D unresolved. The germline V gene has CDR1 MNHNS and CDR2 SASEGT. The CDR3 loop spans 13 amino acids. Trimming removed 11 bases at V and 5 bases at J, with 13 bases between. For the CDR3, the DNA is TGTGCCGGGCAGGAAGTCGATAATTCACCCCTCCACTTT. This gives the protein CAGQEVDNSPLHF.

DNA of the CDR3: TGTGCCAGCTCATTAGTCCCTAACTTTAATGAGCAGTTCTTC. It codes for CASSLVPNFNEQFF. This chain joins TRBV12-3 or TRBV12-4 and TRBJ2-1; D is undetermined. The CDR3 length is 14 residues. With 8 bases removed from V and 7 bases from J, the gap between germline ends came to 18 bases.

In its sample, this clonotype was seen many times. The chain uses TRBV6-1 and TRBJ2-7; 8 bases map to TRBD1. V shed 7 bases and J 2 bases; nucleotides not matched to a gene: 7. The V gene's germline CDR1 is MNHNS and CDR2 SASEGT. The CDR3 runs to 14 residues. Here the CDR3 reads CASTRTRGPYEQYF. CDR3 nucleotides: TGTGCCAGCACCAGGACCAGGGGGCCCTACGAGCAGTACTTC.

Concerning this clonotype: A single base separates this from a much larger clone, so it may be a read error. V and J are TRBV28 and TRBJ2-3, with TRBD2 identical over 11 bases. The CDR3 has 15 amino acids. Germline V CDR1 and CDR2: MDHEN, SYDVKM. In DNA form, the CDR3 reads TGTACCAGCAGGCCTACTAGCGGGAGTTGGACTGTGCAGTATTTT. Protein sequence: CTSRPTSGSWTVQYF.

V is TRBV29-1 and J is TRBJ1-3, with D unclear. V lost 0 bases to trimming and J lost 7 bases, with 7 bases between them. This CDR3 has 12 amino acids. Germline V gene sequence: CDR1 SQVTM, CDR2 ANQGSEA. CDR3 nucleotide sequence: TGCAGCGTTGAAGATCCCGGGAACACCATATATTTT. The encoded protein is CSVEDPGNTIYF. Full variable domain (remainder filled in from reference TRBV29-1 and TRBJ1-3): SAVISQKPSRDICQRGTSLTIQCQVDSQVTMMFWYRQQPGQSLTLIATANQGSEATYESGFVIDKFPISRPNLTFSTLTVSNMSPEDSSIYLCSVEDPGNTIYFGEGSWLTVV.

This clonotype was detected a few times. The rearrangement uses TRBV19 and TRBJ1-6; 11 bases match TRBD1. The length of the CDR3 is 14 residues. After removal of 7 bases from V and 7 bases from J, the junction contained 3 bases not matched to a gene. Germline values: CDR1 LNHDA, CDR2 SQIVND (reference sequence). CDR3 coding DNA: TGTGCCAGTACCGGACAGGGGGCGAATTCACCCCTCCACTTT. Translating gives CASTGQGANSPLHF.

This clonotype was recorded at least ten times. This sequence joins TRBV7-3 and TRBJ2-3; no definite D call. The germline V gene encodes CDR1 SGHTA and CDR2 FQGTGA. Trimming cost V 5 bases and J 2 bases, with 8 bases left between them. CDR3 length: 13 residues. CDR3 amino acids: CASSRIPTDTQYF. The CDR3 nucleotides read TGTGCCAGCAGCCGAATCCCCACAGATACGCAGTATTTT.

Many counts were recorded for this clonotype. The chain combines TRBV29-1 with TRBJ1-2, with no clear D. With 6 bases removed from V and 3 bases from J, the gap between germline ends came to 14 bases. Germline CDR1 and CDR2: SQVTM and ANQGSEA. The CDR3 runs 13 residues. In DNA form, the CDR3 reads TGCAGCGTCGCCCACGGGTCCCACTATGGCTACACCTTC. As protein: CSVAHGSHYGYTF.

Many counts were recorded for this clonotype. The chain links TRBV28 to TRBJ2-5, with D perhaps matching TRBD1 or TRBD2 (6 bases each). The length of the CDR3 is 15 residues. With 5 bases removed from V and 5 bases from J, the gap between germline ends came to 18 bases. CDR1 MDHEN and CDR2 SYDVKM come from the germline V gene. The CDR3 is CASSADRRGMETQYF. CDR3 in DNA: TGTGCCAGCAGTGCCGACAGGAGGGGTATGGAGACCCAGTACTTC.

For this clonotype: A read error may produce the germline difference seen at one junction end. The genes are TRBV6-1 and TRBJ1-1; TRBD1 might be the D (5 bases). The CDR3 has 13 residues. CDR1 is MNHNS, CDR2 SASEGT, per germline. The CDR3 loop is CASSNRGMDTEAF. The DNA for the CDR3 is TGTGCCAGCAGCAATCGGGGGATGGACACTGAAGCTTTT.

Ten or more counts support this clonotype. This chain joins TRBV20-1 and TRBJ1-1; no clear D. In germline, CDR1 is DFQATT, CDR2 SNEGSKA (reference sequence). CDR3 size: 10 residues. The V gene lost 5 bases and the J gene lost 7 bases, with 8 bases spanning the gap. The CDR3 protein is CSARTDEAFF. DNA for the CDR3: TGCAGTGCTCGGACCGATGAAGCTTTCTTT.

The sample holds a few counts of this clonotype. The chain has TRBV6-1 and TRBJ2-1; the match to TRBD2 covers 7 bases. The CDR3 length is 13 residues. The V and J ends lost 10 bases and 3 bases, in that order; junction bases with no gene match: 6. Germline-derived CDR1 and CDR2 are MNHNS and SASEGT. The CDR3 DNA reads TGTGCCACCCTGGCTAGCGGCTACAATGAGCAGTTCTTC. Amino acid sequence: CATLASGYNEQFF.

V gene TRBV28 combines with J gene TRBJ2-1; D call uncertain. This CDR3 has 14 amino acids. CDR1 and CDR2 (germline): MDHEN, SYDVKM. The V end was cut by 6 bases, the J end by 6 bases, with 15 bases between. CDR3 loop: CASSLVMTPNEQFF. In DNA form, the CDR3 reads TGTGCCAGCAGCTTGGTGATGACACCCAATGAGCAGTTCTTC.

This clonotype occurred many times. DNA of the CDR3: TGTGCCAGCAGTTTATCGACCGAGCAGTACTTC. Protein: CASSLSTEQYF. The rearrangement uses TRBV28 and TRBJ2-7; D is unresolved. Trimming removed 1 base from V and 6 bases from J, with 4 bases in between. The CDR3 covers 11 residues. Per germline, CDR1 MDHEN and CDR2 SYDVKM.

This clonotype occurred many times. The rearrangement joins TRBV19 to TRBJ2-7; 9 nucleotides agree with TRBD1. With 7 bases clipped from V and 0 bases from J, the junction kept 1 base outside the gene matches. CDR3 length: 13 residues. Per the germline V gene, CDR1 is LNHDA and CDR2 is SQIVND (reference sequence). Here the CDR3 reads CASNRGLSYEQYF. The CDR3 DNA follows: TGTGCCAGTAACAGGGGGCTCTCCTACGAGCAGTACTTC.

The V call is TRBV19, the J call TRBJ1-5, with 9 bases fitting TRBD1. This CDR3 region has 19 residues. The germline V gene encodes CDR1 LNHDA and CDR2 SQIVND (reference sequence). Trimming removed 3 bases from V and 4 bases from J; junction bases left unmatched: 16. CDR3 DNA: TGTGCCAGTAGTATGCCCTCGGGACAGGGAAGAAGAAAGAATCAGCCCCAGCATTTT. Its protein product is CASSMPSGQGRRKNQPQHF.

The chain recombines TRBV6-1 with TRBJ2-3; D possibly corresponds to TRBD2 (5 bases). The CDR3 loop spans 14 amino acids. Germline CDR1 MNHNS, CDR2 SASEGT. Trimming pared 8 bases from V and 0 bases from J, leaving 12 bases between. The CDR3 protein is CASGLALSTDTQYF. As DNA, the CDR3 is TGTGCCAGCGGCCTAGCTTTAAGCACAGATACGCAGTATTTT.

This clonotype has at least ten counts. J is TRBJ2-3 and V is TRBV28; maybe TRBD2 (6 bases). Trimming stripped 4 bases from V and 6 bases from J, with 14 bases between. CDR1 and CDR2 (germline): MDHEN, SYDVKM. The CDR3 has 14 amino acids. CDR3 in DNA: TGTGCCAGCAGTTCCCGACTAGAGGGGGATACGCAGTATTTT. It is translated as CASSSRLEGDTQYF.

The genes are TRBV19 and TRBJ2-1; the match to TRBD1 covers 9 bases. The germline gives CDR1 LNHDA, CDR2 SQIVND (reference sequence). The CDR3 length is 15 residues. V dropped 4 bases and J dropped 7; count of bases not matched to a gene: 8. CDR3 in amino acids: CASSTPGQGLNEQFF. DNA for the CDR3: TGTGCCAGTAGTACTCCGGGACAGGGTTTAAATGAGCAGTTCTTC.

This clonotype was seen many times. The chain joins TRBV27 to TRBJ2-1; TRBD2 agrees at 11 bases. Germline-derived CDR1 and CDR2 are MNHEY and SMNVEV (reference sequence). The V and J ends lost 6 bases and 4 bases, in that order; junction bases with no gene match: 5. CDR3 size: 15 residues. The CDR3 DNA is TGTGCCAGCAGGCCCGGGACTAGCGGTTACAATGAGCAGTTCTTC. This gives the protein CASRPGTSGYNEQFF.

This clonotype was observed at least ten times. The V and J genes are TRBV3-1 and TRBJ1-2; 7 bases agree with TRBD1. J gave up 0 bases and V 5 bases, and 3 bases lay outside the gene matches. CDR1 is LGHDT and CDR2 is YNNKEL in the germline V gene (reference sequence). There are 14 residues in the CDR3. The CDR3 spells CASSGDSANYGYTF. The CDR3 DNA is TGTGCCAGCAGCGGGGACAGCGCTAACTATGGCTACACCTTC.

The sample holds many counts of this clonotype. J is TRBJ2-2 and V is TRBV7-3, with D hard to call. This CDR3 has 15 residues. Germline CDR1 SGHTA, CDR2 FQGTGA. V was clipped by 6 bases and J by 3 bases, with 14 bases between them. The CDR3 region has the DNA TGTGCCAGCAGTCAGCGATGGGGTGACACCGGGGAGCTGTTTTTT. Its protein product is CASSQRWGDTGELFF.